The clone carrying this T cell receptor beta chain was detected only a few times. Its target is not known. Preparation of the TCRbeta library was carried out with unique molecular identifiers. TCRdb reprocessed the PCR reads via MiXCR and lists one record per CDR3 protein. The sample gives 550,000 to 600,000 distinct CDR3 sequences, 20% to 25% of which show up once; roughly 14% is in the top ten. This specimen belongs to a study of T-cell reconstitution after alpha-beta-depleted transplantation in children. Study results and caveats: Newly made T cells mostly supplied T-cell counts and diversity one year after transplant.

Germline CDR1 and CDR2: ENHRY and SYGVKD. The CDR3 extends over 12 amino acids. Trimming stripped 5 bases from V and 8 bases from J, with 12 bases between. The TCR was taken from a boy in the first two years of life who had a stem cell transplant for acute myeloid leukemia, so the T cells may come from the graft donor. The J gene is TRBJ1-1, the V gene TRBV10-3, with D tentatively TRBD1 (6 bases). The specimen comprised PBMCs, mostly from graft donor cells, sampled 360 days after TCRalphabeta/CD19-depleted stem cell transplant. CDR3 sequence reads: CAISTIGGEAFF. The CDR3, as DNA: TGTGCCATCAGTACGATAGGGGGGGAAGCTTTCTTT.